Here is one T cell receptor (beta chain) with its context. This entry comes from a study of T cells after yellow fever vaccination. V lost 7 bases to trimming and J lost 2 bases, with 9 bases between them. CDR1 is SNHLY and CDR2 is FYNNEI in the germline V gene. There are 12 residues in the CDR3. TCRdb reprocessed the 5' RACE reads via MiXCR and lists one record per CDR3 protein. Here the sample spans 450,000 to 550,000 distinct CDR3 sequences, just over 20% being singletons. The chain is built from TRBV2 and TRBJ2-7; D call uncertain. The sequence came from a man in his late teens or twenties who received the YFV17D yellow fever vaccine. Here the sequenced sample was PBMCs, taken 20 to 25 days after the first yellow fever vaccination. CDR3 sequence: CASTSSTYEQYV. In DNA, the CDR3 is TGTGCCAGCACTTCCTCCACCTACGAGCAGTACGTC.